A single sample is the source of the 30 T cell receptor beta chains below, sequenced in a study of T cells in Graves' hyperthyroidism and ophthalmopathy. Amplification of TCR beta CDR3 regions was performed using RNA transcripts as template. The study used the HTBI primer set for a first-round RT-PCR of the TCR CDR3. MiXCR, applied by TCRdb to the multiplex PCR reads, yields one record per CDR3 protein. The table records roughly 400,000 distinct CDR3 sequences, 25% of them present only once. Sequenced: blood. These receptors were taken from a man aged 50-60 years with Graves' hyperthyroidism.

The genes are TRBV27 and TRBJ2-1; TRBD2 matches at 12 bases. The V and J ends lost 6 bases and 9 bases, in that order; junction bases with no gene match: 9. The CDR3 sequence is 15 residues long. Germline loops: CDR1 MNHEY, CDR2 SMNVEV (reference sequence). The CDR3 loop is CASSPGTSGRSEQFF. In DNA, the CDR3 is TGTGCCAGCAGCCCCGGTACTAGCGGGAGGAGTGAGCAGTTCTTC.

Details on this clonotype: A much larger clone differs from this one at a single base, so this may be a read error. V and J are TRBV5-1 and TRBJ2-7; D remains ambiguous. This CDR3 has 13 amino acids. Germline V CDR1 and CDR2: SGHRS, YFSETQ. For the CDR3, the DNA is TGCACCAGCAGCTTGTCTGGTTCCTACGAGCAGTACTTC. Its protein is CTSSLSGSYEQYF.

V is TRBV6-2 or TRBV6-3 and J is TRBJ2-2; D call uncertain. V lost 3 bases and J 4 bases, leaving 12 bases between the germline ends. The CDR3 length is 15 residues. CDR1 and CDR2 (germline): MNHEY, SVGEGT. The CDR3 region has the DNA TGTGCCAGCAGTTATCGGGTCCGGAGCACCGGGGAGCTGTTTTTT. Its translation: CASSYRVRSTGELFF.

The chain employs TRBV28 and TRBJ2-5; D unresolved. The germline V gene encodes CDR1 MDHEN and CDR2 SYDVKM. V lost 4 bases, J lost 4 bases, and 13 bases lay in between. The CDR3 is made up of 14 amino acids. The DNA for the CDR3 is TGTGCCAGCAGTTCCCCAAAACTGAGAGAGACCCAGTACTTC. Encoded protein: CASSSPKLRETQYF.

The chain is built from TRBV18 and TRBJ2-7, with TRBD1 identical over 9 bases. The CDR3 is made up of 15 amino acids. The ends lost 0 bases at V and 2 bases at J; junction bases unmatched: 2. Germline V lookup: CDR1 KGHSH, CDR2 LQKENI. The CDR3 loop is CASSPPGQGPYEQYF. Written as DNA, the CDR3 is TGTGCCAGCTCACCACCGGGACAGGGACCCTACGAGCAGTACTTC.

The chain has TRBV2 and TRBJ2-1; 9 nucleotides match TRBD2. The CDR3 contains 13 residues. Trimming removed 7 bases from V and 9 bases from J; junction bases left unmatched: 7. Looked up from germline, CDR1 is SNHLY and CDR2 is FYNNEI. In nucleotides, the CDR3 is TGTGCCAGCACTATAGCGGGAGATCCTGAGCAGTTCTTC. Its protein product is CASTIAGDPEQFF.

The J gene is TRBJ2-3, the V gene TRBV3-1; a weak D match, TRBD2 (6 bases). This CDR3 has 18 amino acids. Trimming took 0 bases from V and 1 from J, leaving 17 bases between them. Per germline, CDR1 LGHDT and CDR2 YNNKEL (reference sequence). CDR3: CASSQDRRRVEGTDTQYF. The CDR3 region has the DNA TGTGCCAGCAGCCAAGATAGAAGGAGGGTGGAAGGCACAGATACGCAGTATTTT.

This clonotype was seen more than once but under ten times. This chain connects TRBV24-1 to TRBJ2-1; no firm D call. CDR3 length: 13 amino acids. Trimming cost V 4 bases and J 6 bases, with 9 bases left between them. From germline, CDR1 is KGHDR and CDR2 SFDVKD. CDR3 sequence (DNA): TGTGCCACCAGTGAGGCCAACTCCAATGAGCAGTTCTTC. Amino acid sequence: CATSEANSNEQFF.

This clonotype was counted many times. The chain uses TRBV7-2 and TRBJ2-2; possible D gene TRBD1, 5 bases. Trimming stripped 5 bases from V and 2 bases from J, with 9 bases between. This CDR3 has 14 amino acids. CDR1 is SGHTA, CDR2 FQGNSA, per germline. The CDR3 loop reads CASSLQGNTGELFF. The CDR3, as DNA: TGTGCCAGCAGCCTTCAGGGCAACACCGGGGAGCTGTTTTTT.

Many counts were recorded for this clonotype. The V call is TRBV3-1, the J call TRBJ1-6, with D unclear. Germline V lookup: CDR1 LGHDT, CDR2 YNNKEL (reference sequence). The CDR3 has 14 amino acids. Between the trimmed V and J ends, which lost 1 base and 8 bases, there was a span of 9 bases. The CDR3 reads CASSQVTVDSPLHF. The CDR3 nucleotides read TGTGCCAGCAGCCAAGTGACGGTAGATTCACCCCTCCACTTT.

The rearrangement uses TRBV9 and TRBJ2-1, with TRBD2 as a possible D gene (5 bases). The V gene lost 0 bases and the J gene lost 3 bases, with 16 bases spanning the gap. CDR1 is SGDLS and CDR2 is YYNGEE in the germline V gene. This CDR3 region has 17 residues. The CDR3 bases are TGTGCCAGCAGCGTAGGCCGGTGGGGAGTGGTCTACAATGAGCAGTTCTTC. Amino acids: CASSVGRWGVVYNEQFF.

The chain links TRBV7-9 to TRBJ2-5, with TRBD1 identical over 9 bases. Germline CDR1 is SEHNR and CDR2 is FQNEAQ (reference sequence). CDR3 length: 13 residues. V was clipped by 5 bases and J by 14 bases; unmatched bases: 12. Here the CDR3 reads CASSRKPGQGTYF. For the CDR3, the DNA is TGTGCCAGCAGCCGTAAACCGGGACAGGGAACCTACTTC.

This clonotype was detected ten times or more. The genes are TRBV11-3 and TRBJ2-7, with D perhaps being TRBD1 or TRBD2 (5 bases each). Between the trimmed V and J ends, which lost 5 bases and 2 bases, there was a span of 13 bases. The CDR3 runs to 14 residues. The germline V gene has CDR1 SGHNT and CDR2 YENEEA. CDR3 sequence (DNA): TGTGCCAGCAGCCTTGTTGGGGGAGCCTACGAGCAGTACTTC. This gives the protein CASSLVGGAYEQYF.

This clonotype was counted between two and nine times. The CDR3, as DNA: TGCAGTGCTAAAGGAGCGGGAGCGACCGCAGATACGCAGTATTTT. This encodes CSAKGAGATADTQYF. This chain connects TRBV20-1 to TRBJ2-3; 8 nucleotides agree with TRBD2. Germline CDR1 DFQATT, CDR2 SNEGSKA (reference sequence). The V and J ends lost 4 bases and 4 bases, in that order; junction bases with no gene match: 10. This CDR3 has 15 amino acids.

This chain joins TRBV12-3 or TRBV12-4 and TRBJ2-6; perhaps TRBD2 as D (5 bases). V gave up 1 base and J gave up 4 bases, with 26 bases separating them. This CDR3 spans 21 amino acids. The CDR3 DNA sequence: TGTGCCAGCAGTTTAGGCCCGGCACAGAGGGATTCCTCGTCAGGGGCCAACGTCCTGACTTTC. Protein product: CASSLGPAQRDSSSGANVLTF.

This clonotype was picked up many times. The chain recombines TRBV3-1 with TRBJ1-1, with 9 bases aligning to TRBD1. Germline CDR1 and CDR2: LGHDT and YNNKEL (reference sequence). This CDR3 region has 15 residues. V dropped 4 bases and J dropped 4; count of bases not matched to a gene: 7. The CDR3 loop reads CASSREQGASTEAFF. CDR3 DNA sequence: TGTGCCAGCAGCCGGGAACAGGGGGCGAGCACTGAAGCTTTCTTT.

A note on this clonotype: The germline gene is not matched at one end of the junction; a read error may be the cause. The gene calls are TRBV7-3 and TRBJ2-1, with TRBD2 as a possible D gene (5 bases). Germline V gene sequence: CDR1 SGHTA, CDR2 FQGTGA. This CDR3 region has 13 residues. The DNA for the CDR3 is TGCGCCAGCAGGAGGAAAGGGTCCAATGAGCAGTTCTTC. Protein: CASRRKGSNEQFF.

Ten or more counts support this clonotype. The CDR3 region has the DNA TGCAGTGCTAGGGCGGGGGGACAGATACAAGAGACCCAGTACTTC. This translates into CSARAGGQIQETQYF. The J gene is TRBJ2-5, the V gene TRBV20-1; maybe TRBD2 (8 bases). The CDR3 loop spans 15 amino acids. Trimming took 3 bases from V and 2 from J, leaving 16 bases between them. CDR1 DFQATT and CDR2 SNEGSKA come from the germline V gene (reference sequence).

This clonotype has just a few counts. This rearrangement joins TRBV30 to TRBJ2-7, with D perhaps TRBD1 or TRBD2 (5 bases each). This CDR3 is built from 13 residues. Germline-derived CDR1 and CDR2 are GTSNPN and SVGIG (reference sequence). V was pared by 2 bases and J by 1 base, with 9 bases between. CDR3 residues: CAWSPGASYEQYF. The CDR3, as DNA: TGTGCCTGGAGTCCCGGGGCTTCCTACGAGCAGTACTTC.

This clonotype has a count of ten or more. This sequence joins TRBV2 and TRBJ1-1; D possibly corresponds to TRBD1 (6 bases). Germline V lookup: CDR1 SNHLY, CDR2 FYNNEI. There are 13 residues in the CDR3. Trimming cost V 6 bases and J 1 base, with 9 bases left between them. CDR3 protein: CASSGGQNTEAFF. In nucleotides, the CDR3 is TGTGCCAGCAGCGGGGGACAGAACACTGAAGCTTTCTTT.

Of note for this clonotype: A much larger clone lies one base from this, so it may be a read error. The chain joins TRBV6-1 to TRBJ2-7, with D tentatively TRBD1 or TRBD2 (5 bases each). Per germline, CDR1 MNHNS and CDR2 SASEGT. The CDR3 length is 14 residues. Trimming stripped 2 bases from V and 2 bases from J, with 10 bases between. CDR3 region: CASSEWDPAYEQYF. The CDR3 coding sequence is TGTGCCAGCAGTGAATGGGACCCCGCCTACGAGCAGTACTTC.

This clonotype was counted only a few times. The rearrangement joins TRBV19 to TRBJ2-3; D call uncertain. Germline V gene sequence: CDR1 LNHDA, CDR2 SQIVND (reference sequence). CDR3 size: 14 residues. V was cut by 3 bases and J by 2 bases, with 9 bases left in between. In nucleotides, the CDR3 is TGTGCCAGTAGTATGGACGGGTACACAGATACGCAGTATTTT. It is translated as CASSMDGYTDTQYF.

This clonotype has at least ten counts. The chain employs TRBV11-2 and TRBJ1-1; D may be TRBD1 (5 bases). The CDR3 has 13 residues. Per germline, CDR1 SGHAT and CDR2 FQNNGV. V was pared by 6 bases and J by 4 bases, with 12 bases between. In DNA, the CDR3 is TGTGCCAGCAGGTCTCAGGGAGGCACTGAAGCTTTCTTT. Translated, it gives CASRSQGGTEAFF.

V usage is TRBV12-3 or TRBV12-4 and J usage is TRBJ2-1, with D maybe TRBD2 (6 bases). The CDR3 contains 15 residues. V was clipped by 3 bases and J by 3 bases, with 12 bases between them. The DNA of the CDR3 is TGTGCCAGCAGTTTGACGGGAGCGAACTACAATGAGCAGTTCTTC. Protein sequence: CASSLTGANYNEQFF.

The rearrangement joins TRBV4-1 to TRBJ2-7; TRBD2 agrees at 7 bases. The CDR3 runs to 16 residues. The J segment lost 1 base and the V segment lost 0 bases, leaving 6 bases of the junction unmatched. Germline assignment: CDR1 MGHRA and CDR2 YSYEKL. The CDR3 DNA reads as TGCGCCAGCAGCCAAGAACAAACTAGCGTTTCCTACGAGCAGTACTTC. Its translation is CASSQEQTSVSYEQYF.

This clonotype occurred many times. The chain employs TRBV11-2 and TRBJ2-7, with D possibly called TRBD1 or TRBD2 (5 bases each). The V end was cut by 5 bases, the J end by 7 bases, with 21 bases between. CDR1 is SGHAT, CDR2 FQNNGV, per germline. This CDR3 is built from 15 residues. The CDR3 sequence: CASSPRRGRGDEQYF. The CDR3, as DNA: TGTGCCAGCAGCCCCAGGCGAGGCAGAGGGGATGAGCAGTACTTC. The full variable domain, in which reference TRBV11-2 and TRBJ2-7 provide the parts outside the CDR3, is EAGVAQSPRYKIIEKRQSVAFWCNPISGHATLYWYQQILGQGPKLLIQFQNNGVVDDSQLPKDRFSAERLKGVDSTLKIQPAKLEDSAVYLCASSPRRGRGDEQYFGPGTRLTVT.

The genes are TRBV28 and TRBJ2-1; D is undetermined. The germline V gene encodes CDR1 MDHEN and CDR2 SYDVKM. CDR3 length: 12 residues. The ends were cut back, 4 bases at V and 9 bases at J, with 10 bases in the middle. The CDR3 reads CASSSGPIEQFF. In DNA, the CDR3 is TGTGCCAGCAGTTCTGGACCGATTGAGCAGTTCTTC.

The CDR3 region is CASSAEWIGSYEQYF. In DNA form, the CDR3 reads TGTGCCAGCAGCGCCGAGTGGATTGGCTCCTACGAGCAGTACTTC. The chain employs TRBV6-1 and TRBJ2-7; unclear D gene. V lost 6 bases, J lost 0 bases, and 15 bases lay in between. CDR1 is MNHNS and CDR2 is SASEGT in the germline V gene. The CDR3 is made up of 15 amino acids.

The chain joins TRBV2 to TRBJ2-3; 9 bases match TRBD2. Looked up from germline, CDR1 is SNHLY and CDR2 is FYNNEI. The V and J ends lost 6 bases and 5 bases, in that order; junction bases with no gene match: 9. This CDR3 region has 15 residues. The CDR3 loop is CASRGTSRGVDTQYF. In nucleotides, the CDR3 is TGTGCCAGCAGGGGGACTAGCCGGGGGGTAGATACGCAGTATTTT.

The J gene is TRBJ2-6, the V gene TRBV19; no firm D call. CDR1 and CDR2 (germline): LNHDA, SQIVND (reference sequence). The CDR3 covers 12 residues. V dropped 8 bases and J dropped 6 bases, with 8 bases sitting between them. The CDR3, as DNA: TGTGCCAGTGGTCAAGAGGCCAACGTCCTGACTTTC. Its translation: CASGQEANVLTF.